The T cell receptor (beta chain) described here comes from a study of T-cell memory formation after mild COVID-19 (dated by TCRdb to the early 2020s). Some background on the complete study: TCR sequence clusters from the two donors were found to be largely donor specific. In a couple of donors, T-cell clones that expanded and contracted after mild COVID-19 were followed by sequencing TCRalpha and TCRbeta repertoires longitudinally. The cohort comprised two young, previously healthy adult volunteers, one female and one male. Overall study outcomes, separate from this receptor: From day 15 to 85, contracting clones showed balanced CD4/CD8 phenotypes, whereas a second wave of clones that expanded from day 15 to 37 leaned towards CD4+. The study covered only a couple of mild cases, and larger cohorts including severe cases with pre-infection samples were considered necessary. Contracting CD4+ clones turned up mainly in the CM and EM memory subsets, whereas EMRA was where CD8+ clones were enriched. SARS-CoV-2 specificity of the second-wave clones peaking on day 37 was not confirmed. The detection of some responding clones in pre-infection memory suggests that pre-existing cross-reactive memory T cells joined the SARS-CoV-2 response.

CDR1 LNHDA and CDR2 SQIVND are derived from the germline V gene (reference sequence). Including the terminal cysteine and phenylalanine, the CDR3 comprises 12 residues. The sequence is cut down to CDR3 DNA, 36 bases in frame from base 1. V loses 6 bases of germline sequence and J loses 3 bases, and the interval between the two ends is 8 bases. A word on this clonotype: Its antigen remains undetermined. Base qualities are not provided; no much larger clone lies one nucleotide away.

Ficoll-Paque density gradient centrifugation was the method used to isolate PBMCs. The sequencing machine was an Illumina NovaSeq 6000. TCRalpha and TCRbeta cDNA libraries were built by 5'RACE with constant-segment primers, adding sample barcodes and unique molecular identifiers. Trizol reagent was used to extract RNA from every sample. Libraries were amplified in two PCR steps, with a second sample barcode and Illumina TruSeq adapters added in the second step. Libraries were sequenced on an Illumina NovaSeq with 2 x 150 bp paired-end reads. From the authors' description of their analysis: The reads were demultiplexed and collapsed into UMI-guided consensus sequences using migec v1.2.7. With mixcr v2.1.11, UMI consensuses were aligned to TRA and TRB V and J templates and assembled into clonotypes. A clonotype was counted as expanded or contracted only when both edgeR and NoisET called the clonotype significant, with the noise models trained on biological replicates. For edgeR calls, the cutoffs were a false discovery rate-adjusted p below 0.01 and a log2 fold-change threshold of 1. As an exploratory analysis of dynamics, max-normalized trajectories of the 1000 most abundant clonotypes were examined with PCA combined with hierarchical clustering. The CD4 or CD8 phenotype of responding clones was assigned using the separately sequenced CD4+ and CD8+ repertoires. TCRdb reanalyzed the raw reads on its own, using fastp at Q25 for trimming and MiXCR for clone calling, and kept in-frame beta chains. Identical CDR3 proteins give one entry, which carries the most common genes and DNA. The V and J calls shown here were made by TCRdb, not taken from the authors' results. The sample yields around 300,000 distinct CDR3 sequences; approximately 15% were counted once. The ten largest clonotypes hold over 20% of the sample.

This TCR came from a man between 18 and 29 years old who had mild COVID-19 (a few samples of this study predate the infection). The sample titles of this study are shuffled in the database, so cell type and time point are left out; the donor was told from shared clones. The chain was built from TRBV19 and TRBJ1-2; the D segment could be TRBD1, given 6 matching bases. Sequencing was performed on PBMCs or a T cell subset sorted from them (not recorded which). The base sequence is TGTGCCAGTAGAGGACAGTACTATGGCTACACCTTC. Protein translation: CASRGQYYGYTF.